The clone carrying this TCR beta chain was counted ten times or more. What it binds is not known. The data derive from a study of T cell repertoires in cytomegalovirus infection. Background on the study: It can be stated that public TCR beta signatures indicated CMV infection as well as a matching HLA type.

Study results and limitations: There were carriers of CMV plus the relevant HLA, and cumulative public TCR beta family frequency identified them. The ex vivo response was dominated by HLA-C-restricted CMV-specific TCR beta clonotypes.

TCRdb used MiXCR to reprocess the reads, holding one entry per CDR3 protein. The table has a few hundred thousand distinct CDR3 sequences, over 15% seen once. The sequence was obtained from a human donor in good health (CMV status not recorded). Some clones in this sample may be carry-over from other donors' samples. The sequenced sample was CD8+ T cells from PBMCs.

CDR3 nucleotides: TGTGCCAGCAGCTTAACGGGACCTATGAACACTGAAGCTTTCTTT. It codes for CASSLTGPMNTEAFF. This chain joins TRBV7-2 and TRBJ1-1; D is perhaps TRBD1 (5 bases). This CDR3 is built from 15 residues. CDR1 and CDR2 (germline): SGHTA, FQGNSA. The V and J ends lost 2 bases and 0 bases respectively, with 10 bases between them.